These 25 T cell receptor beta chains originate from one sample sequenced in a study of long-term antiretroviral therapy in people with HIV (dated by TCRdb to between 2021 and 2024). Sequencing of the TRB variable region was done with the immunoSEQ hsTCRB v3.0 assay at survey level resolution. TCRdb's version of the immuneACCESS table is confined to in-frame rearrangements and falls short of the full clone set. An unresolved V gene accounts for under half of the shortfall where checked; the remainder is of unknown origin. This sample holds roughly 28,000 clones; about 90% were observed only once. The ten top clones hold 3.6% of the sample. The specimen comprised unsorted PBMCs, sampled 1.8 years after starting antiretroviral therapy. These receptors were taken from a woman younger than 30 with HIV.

Here the CDR3 DNA reads TGTGCCAGCAGCCCCCCGCACGTCCGGGAGATTGTAGGTGAGCAGTTCTTC. Translating gives CASSPPHVREIVGEQFF. The genes are TRBV9 and TRBJ2-1; a weak D match, TRBD2 (6 bases). Germline values: CDR1 SGDLS, CDR2 YYNGEE. Trimming left V 4 bases short and J 9 bases short, with 26 bases between. CDR3 size: 17 residues.

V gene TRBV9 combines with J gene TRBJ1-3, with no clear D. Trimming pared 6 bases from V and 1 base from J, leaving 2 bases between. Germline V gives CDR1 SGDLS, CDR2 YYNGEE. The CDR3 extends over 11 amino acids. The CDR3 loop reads CASKSGNTIYF. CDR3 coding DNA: TGTGCCAGCAAATCTGGAAACACCATATATTTT. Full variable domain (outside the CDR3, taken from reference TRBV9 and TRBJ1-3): DSGVTQTPKHLITATGQRVTLRCSPRSGDLSVYWYQQSLDQGLQFLIQYYNGEERAKGNILERFSAQQFPDLHSELNLSSLELGDSALYFCASKSGNTIYFGEGSWLTVV.

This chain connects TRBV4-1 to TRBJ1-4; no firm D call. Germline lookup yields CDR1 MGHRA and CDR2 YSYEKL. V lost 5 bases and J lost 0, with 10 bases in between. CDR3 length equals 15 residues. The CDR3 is CASSFGLATNEKLFF. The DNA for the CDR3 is TGCGCCAGCAGCTTTGGACTCGCAACTAATGAAAAACTGTTTTTT.

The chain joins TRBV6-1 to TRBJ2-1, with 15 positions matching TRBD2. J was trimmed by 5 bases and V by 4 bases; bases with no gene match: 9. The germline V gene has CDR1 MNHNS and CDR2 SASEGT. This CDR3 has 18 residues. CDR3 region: CASSVGLAGGGGNNEQFF. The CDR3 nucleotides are TGTGCCAGCAGTGTGGGACTAGCGGGAGGTGGAGGCAACAATGAGCAGTTCTTC.

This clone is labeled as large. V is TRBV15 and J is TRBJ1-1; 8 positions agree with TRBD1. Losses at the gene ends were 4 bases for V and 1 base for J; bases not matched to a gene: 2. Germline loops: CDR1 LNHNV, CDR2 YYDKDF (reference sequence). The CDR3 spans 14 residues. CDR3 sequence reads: CATSTGTGNTEAFF. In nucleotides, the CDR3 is TGTGCCACCAGCACTGGGACAGGGAACACTGAAGCTTTCTTT.

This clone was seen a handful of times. The CDR3 DNA is TGTGCCAGCAGCTTGGGATACGAGCAGTACTTC. Its translation is CASSLGYEQYF. The rearrangement joins TRBV9 to TRBJ2-7; D gene uncertain. Per the germline V gene, CDR1 is SGDLS and CDR2 is YYNGEE. Trimming left V 4 bases short and J 4 bases short, with 6 bases between. This CDR3 contains 11 residues.

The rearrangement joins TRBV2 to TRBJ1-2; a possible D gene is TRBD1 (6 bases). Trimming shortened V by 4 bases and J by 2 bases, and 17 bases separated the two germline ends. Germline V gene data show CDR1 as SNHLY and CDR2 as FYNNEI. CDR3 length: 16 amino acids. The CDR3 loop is CASSADEGGLNYGYTF. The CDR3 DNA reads TGTGCCAGCAGTGCCGATGAGGGGGGATTGAACTATGGCTACACCTTC.

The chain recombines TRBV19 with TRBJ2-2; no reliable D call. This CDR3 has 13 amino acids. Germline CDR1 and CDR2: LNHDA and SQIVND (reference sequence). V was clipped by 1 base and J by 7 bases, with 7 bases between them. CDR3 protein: CASSIGANGELFF. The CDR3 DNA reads TGTGCCAGTAGTATAGGAGCAAACGGGGAGCTGTTTTTT. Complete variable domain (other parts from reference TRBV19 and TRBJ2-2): DGGITQSPKYLFRKEGQNVTLSCEQNLNHDAMYWYRQDPGQGLRLIYYSQIVNDFQKGDIAEGYSVSREKKESFPLTVTSAQKNPTAFYLCASSIGANGELFFGEGSRLTVL.

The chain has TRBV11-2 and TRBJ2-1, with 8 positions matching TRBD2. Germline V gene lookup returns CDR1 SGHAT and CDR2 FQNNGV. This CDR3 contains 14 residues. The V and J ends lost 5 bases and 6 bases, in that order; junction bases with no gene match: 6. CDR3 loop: CASSPGLGSNEQFF. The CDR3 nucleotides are TGTGCCAGCAGCCCGGGACTAGGAAGCAATGAGCAGTTCTTC.

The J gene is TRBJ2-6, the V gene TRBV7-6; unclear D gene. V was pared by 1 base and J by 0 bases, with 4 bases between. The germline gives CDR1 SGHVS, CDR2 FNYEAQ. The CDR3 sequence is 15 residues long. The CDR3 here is CASSLVNSGANVLTF. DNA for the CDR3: TGTGCCAGCAGCTTAGTCAACTCTGGGGCCAACGTCCTGACTTTC.

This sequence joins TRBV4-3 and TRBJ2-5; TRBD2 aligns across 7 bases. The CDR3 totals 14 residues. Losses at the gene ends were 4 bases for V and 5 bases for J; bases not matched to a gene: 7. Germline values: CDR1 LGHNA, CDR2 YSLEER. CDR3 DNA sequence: TGCGCCAGCAGCCCCGGGGGGTCTAGGGAGACCCAGTACTTC. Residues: CASSPGGSRETQYF.

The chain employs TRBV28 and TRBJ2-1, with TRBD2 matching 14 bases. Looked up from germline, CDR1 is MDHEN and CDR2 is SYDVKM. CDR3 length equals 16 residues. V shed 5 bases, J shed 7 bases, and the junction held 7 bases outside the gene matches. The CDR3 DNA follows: TGTGCCAGCAGTCCAGCCGGGACTAGCGGGAGAAATGAGCAGTTCTTC. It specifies CASSPAGTSGRNEQFF.

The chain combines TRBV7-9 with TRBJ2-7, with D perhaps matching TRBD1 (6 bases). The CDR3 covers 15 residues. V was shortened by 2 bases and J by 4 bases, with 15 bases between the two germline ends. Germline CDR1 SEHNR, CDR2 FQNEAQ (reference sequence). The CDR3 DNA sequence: TGTGCCAGCAGCTTATCTGGGGGCGATTGGTACGAGCAGTACTTC. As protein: CASSLSGGDWYEQYF.

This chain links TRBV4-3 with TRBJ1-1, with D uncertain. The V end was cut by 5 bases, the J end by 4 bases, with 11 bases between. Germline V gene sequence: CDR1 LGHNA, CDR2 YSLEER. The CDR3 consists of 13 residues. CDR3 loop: CASSMEFATEAFF. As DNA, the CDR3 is TGCGCCAGCAGCATGGAATTCGCCACTGAAGCTTTCTTT.

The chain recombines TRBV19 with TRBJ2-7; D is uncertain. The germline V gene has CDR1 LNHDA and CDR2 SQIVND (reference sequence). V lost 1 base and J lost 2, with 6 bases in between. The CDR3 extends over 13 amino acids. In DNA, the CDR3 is TGTGCCAGTAGTATAGGGAAAACCTACGAGCAGTACTTC. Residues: CASSIGKTYEQYF.

CDR3 sequence: CASSQDEGLRNEQFF. The DNA for the CDR3 is TGCGCCAGCAGCCAAGATGAGGGGCTGCGCAATGAGCAGTTCTTC. The chain uses TRBV4-3 and TRBJ2-1; perhaps D is TRBD1 or TRBD2 (5 bases each). The V end lost 0 bases, the J end lost 6 bases, and 12 bases lay between the germline ends. Germline-derived CDR1 and CDR2 are LGHNA and YSLEER. The CDR3 has 15 amino acids.

CDR3 nucleotides: TGTGCCGCCCGGGACCTCAATGAGCAGTTCTTC. It is translated as CAARDLNEQFF. This chain uses TRBV28 with TRBJ2-1; possibly TRBD1 or TRBD2 for D (5 bases each). V lost 11 bases, J lost 6 bases, and 11 bases lay in between. Germline CDR1 reads MDHEN; CDR2 reads SYDVKM. The CDR3 length is 11 residues.

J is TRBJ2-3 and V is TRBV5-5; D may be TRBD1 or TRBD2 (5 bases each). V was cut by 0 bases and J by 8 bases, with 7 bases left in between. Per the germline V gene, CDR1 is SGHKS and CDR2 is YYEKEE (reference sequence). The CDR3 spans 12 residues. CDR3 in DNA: TGTGCCAGCAGCTTGGGTGGGGGTACGCAGTATTTT. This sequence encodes CASSLGGGTQYF. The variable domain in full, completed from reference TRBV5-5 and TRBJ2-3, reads DAGVTQSPTHLIKTRGQQVTLRCSPISGHKSVSWYQQVLGQGPQFIFQYYEKEERGRGNFPDRFSARQFPNYSSELNVNALLLGDSALYLCASSLGGGTQYFGPGTRLTVL.

The DNA of the CDR3 is TGTGCCAGCAGGCTAGCGGGAGGTGCAGATACGCAGTATTTT. Translating it yields CASRLAGGADTQYF. The rearrangement joins TRBV28 to TRBJ2-3; 11 positions match TRBD2. Germline trimming cut 6 bases from V and 4 bases from J; bases unmatched to any gene: 3. This CDR3 region has 14 residues. The germline V gene has CDR1 MDHEN and CDR2 SYDVKM.

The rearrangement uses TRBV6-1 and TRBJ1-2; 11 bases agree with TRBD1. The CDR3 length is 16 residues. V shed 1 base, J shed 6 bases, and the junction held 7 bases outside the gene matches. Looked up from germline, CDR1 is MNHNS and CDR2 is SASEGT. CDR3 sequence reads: CASSEEDRGLDNGYTF. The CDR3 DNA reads TGTGCCAGCAGTGAAGAGGACAGGGGGCTCGATAATGGCTACACCTTC.

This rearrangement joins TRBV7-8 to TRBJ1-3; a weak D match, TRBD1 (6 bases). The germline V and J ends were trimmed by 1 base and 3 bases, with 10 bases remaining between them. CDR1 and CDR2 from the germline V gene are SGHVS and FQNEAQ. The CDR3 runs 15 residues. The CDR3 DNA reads TGTGCCAGCAGCTTAGATTCCAGGGGTGGAAACACCATATATTTT. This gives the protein CASSLDSRGGNTIYF. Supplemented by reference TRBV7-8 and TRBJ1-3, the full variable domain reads GAGVSQSPRYKVAKRGQDVALRCDPISGHVSLFWYQQALGQGPEFLTYFQNEAQLDKSGLPSDRFFAERPEGSVSTLKIQRTQQEDSAVYLCASSLDSRGGNTIYFGEGSWLTVV.

DNA of the CDR3: TGTGCCAGCAGCTTAGAGTGGGGGGCAACTAATGAAAAACTGTTTTTT. Its translation is CASSLEWGATNEKLFF. This chain joins TRBV7-9 and TRBJ1-4; TRBD1 is a possible D gene (5 bases). There are 16 residues in the CDR3. The germline CDR1 and CDR2 sequences are SEHNR and FQNEAQ (reference sequence). The V gene lost 1 base and the J gene lost 0 bases, with 9 bases spanning the gap. The whole variable domain, filled in from reference TRBV7-9 and TRBJ1-4, reads DTGVSQNPRHKITKRGQNVTFRCDPISEHNRLYWYRQTLGQGPEFLTYFQNEAQLEKSRLLSDRFSAERPKGSFSTLEIQRTEQGDSAMYLCASSLEWGATNEKLFFGSGTQLSVL.

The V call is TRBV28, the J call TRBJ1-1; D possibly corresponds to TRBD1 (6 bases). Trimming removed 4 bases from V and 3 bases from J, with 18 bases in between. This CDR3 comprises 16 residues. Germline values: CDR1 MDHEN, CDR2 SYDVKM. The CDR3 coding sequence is TGTGCCAGCAGTTGGATCGGCAGGGGATCGGACACTGAAGCTTTCTTT. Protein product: CASSWIGRGSDTEAFF.

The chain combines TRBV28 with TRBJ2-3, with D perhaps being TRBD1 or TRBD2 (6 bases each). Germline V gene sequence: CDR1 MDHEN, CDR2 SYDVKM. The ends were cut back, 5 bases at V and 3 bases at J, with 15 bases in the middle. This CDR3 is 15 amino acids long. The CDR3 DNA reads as TGTGCCAGCAGTCCCGGTACAGGGAGGACAGATACGCAGTATTTT. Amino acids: CASSPGTGRTDTQYF.

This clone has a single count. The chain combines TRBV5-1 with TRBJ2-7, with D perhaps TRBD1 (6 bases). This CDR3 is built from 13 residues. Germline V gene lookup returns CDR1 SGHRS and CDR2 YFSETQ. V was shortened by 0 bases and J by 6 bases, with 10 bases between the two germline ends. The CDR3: CASSLDRVGEQYF. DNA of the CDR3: TGCGCCAGCAGCTTGGACAGGGTAGGCGAGCAGTACTTC.